This T cell receptor (beta chain) emerged from a study of regulatory T cells in long-lasting Graves disease (dated by TCRdb to the early 2020s). For the wider study: Newly diagnosed Graves' disease patients had taken antithyroid drugs for less than 3 months. A total of 33 samples underwent TCR sequencing, from roughly 13 patients with persistent Graves' disease and 20 or so patients with newly diagnosed Graves' disease. Patients with persistent Graves' disease were compared with patients with newly diagnosed Graves' disease using TCR sequencing and RNA sequencing of peripheral blood. The study was conducted in China and was registered as a clinical trial. General study outcomes and caveats: Only peripheral blood was studied, because thyroid tissue, the primary lesion, was inaccessible. Sequencing and analysis were restricted to the TCR beta chain. Persistent disease showed preferential use of TRBV28, TRBJ1-2 and TRBJ2-5, whereas newly diagnosed disease favored TRBV20-1 and TRBJ2-1. Persistent Graves' disease patients showed lower TCR Shannon entropy and fewer highly expanded clones than newly diagnosed patients, suggesting clonal expansion. Persistent patients shared more public clonotypes among themselves (under 3,000) than newly diagnosed patients did (roughly 910). As a limitation, the authors acknowledged that the small sample size may reduce accuracy.

At the junction V is shortened by 2 bases and J by 9 bases, with 12 bases in between. CDR1 and CDR2 are drawn from the germline V gene: SQVTM, ANQGSEA. The CDR3 starts with the cysteine, ends with the phenylalanine, and has 12 residues. Only the CDR3 region is kept as DNA, spanning 36 bases read in frame from base 1. Libraries were prepared through multiplex PCR. The run used an Illumina HiSeq 4000. TCR beta libraries were built with iRepertoire HTBI primers and Arm-PCR amplification of CDR3 regions. Gel purification was performed on PCR products prior to sequencing. The source study handled its data this way. Across samples, 60 to 80 TRBV and 15 or so TRBJ segments were identified and used for gene usage analysis of CDR3 amino acid clonotypes. COPE and FqMerger were used to merge filtered high-quality paired reads into contigs. BLAST was used to align contigs to IMGT TRBV, TRBD and TRBJ reference genes, with CDR3 defined following IMGT. Any clonotype with a frequency above 0.1% was classified as a highly expanded clone. Shannon entropy was used to measure repertoire diversity, and the Gini coefficient was used to measure V-J evenness. A clonotype found in more than one individual was treated as public. TCRdb reran the public reads through fastp at Q25 and MiXCR, keeping productive beta chains. Every entry covers one CDR3 protein and lists the most common genes and DNA from its rows. In this record, the V and J calls reflect TCRdb's handling and not the investigators' own analysis. Counted in this sample were some 490,000 distinct CDR3 sequences; around 11% of them appeared once. The biggest ten clones account for roughly 8.2% of the sample.

The sample's time point, from its label and the paper: newly diagnosed GD, antithyroid drugs for less than 3 months. RNA was extracted from PBMCs in TRIzol for both TCR sequencing and RNA sequencing. The diagnosis of Graves' disease followed American Thyroid Association guidelines. Patients were recruited from an endocrinology department in Xi'an, China. From each patient, roughly 9 milliliters of peripheral blood was collected into an EDTA anticoagulant tube. Ficoll Paque Plus density gradient separation was used to isolate PBMCs, and no further T cell sorting was done. RNA quality was checked with an Agilent 2100 Bioanalyzer and agarose gel, and concentration with a NanoDrop 2000. This clonotype was seen many times. This receptor's antigen is unknown. Per-base qualities were not stored, and no clone one base away is much larger. The sample also formed part of further work on T cells in Graves' hyperthyroidism and ophthalmopathy. The second study, in turn, reports: Stable Graves' hyperthyroidism was defined as no progression to ophthalmopathy during 18 months of follow-up. Hyperthyroidism patients were aged 18 to 65 years and newly diagnosed, with disease duration of less than 2 months. Patients with uncontrolled infections, other autoimmune diseases, pregnancy or lactation were excluded. Diagnoses relied on clinical symptoms, serum thyroxine and TRAb, thyroid ultrasound and orbital computed tomography. A first-round RT-PCR of the TCR CDR3 used the HTBI primer set with the Qiagen OneStep RT-PCR kit. Most expanded thyroid clonotypes (frequency above 0.001) were also detected in blood, suggesting blood repertoires may reflect thyroid immune responses. A model built on a 13 V-J signature distinguished ophthalmopathy from stable hyperthyroidism, reaching 85% to 90% sensitivity and 81% to 83% specificity in cross-validation and 80%/75% in testing. In validation, the model predicted progression to ophthalmopathy with around 71% sensitivity and approximately 72% specificity, a median of 6.5 months before onset. TCR V-J signatures able to tell the groups apart were searched for in a discovery cohort of 90 to 100 patients, of whom roughly 42 had Graves' ophthalmopathy and 55 to 65 had stable Graves' hyperthyroidism. Prospective prediction of ophthalmopathy was tested in an independent validation cohort consisting of about 19 hyperthyroidism patients and around 17 patients who later progressed to ophthalmopathy. The 100 discovery patients were randomly split 7:3 into training and test sets. Thyroid tissue and blood T-cell repertoires from over 5 Graves' hyperthyroidism patients were also compared in the study. After sampling, hyperthyroidism patients received methimazole starting at 30 mg daily, and ophthalmopathy patients received high-dose intravenous methylprednisolone. The libraries were constructed in a second round of multiplex PCR and then size-selected and purified. Sequencing of the libraries was done on an Illumina HiSeq2000 using paired-end 100 bp reads. SOAPnuke was used to process the raw data, removing reads that contained adapters or uncalled bases, had a mean Phred below 15, or lacked an exact match to the constant primer or identifier. High-quality paired reads were merged using COPE v1.2.5, and each unique nucleotide sequence was defined as a clonotype. Clonotypes were aligned to IMGT TRBV, TRBD and TRBJ reference segments using MiTCR v1.1. The analysis included only V-J combinations with a frequency above 0.0001, which together covered approximately 99% of the repertoires. A TCS score was defined as the ratio of F50 (clonal expansion) to E x V (chaos), with BLOSUM62-based TCRdist applied between CDR3 peptides within each V-J. Welch's t-statistics and random forest reduced approximately 520 V-J features to roughly 13, which were used in a naive Bayes classifier (R e1071). Sample size was not statistically predetermined, and blinding of investigators to group allocation was not performed. According to the paper, TCR Vbeta CDR3 sequencing was carried out on over 130 peripheral blood samples, which came from over 40 ophthalmopathy, 75 or so hyperthyroidism and about 17 progressor patients.

The receptor comes from a woman aged 25-40 years with Graves disease. Donor details come from another sample of the same person, matched by shared clones. Sample: peripheral blood mononuclear cells (PBMCs), taken at new diagnosis, from a patient treated with antithyroid drugs. The rearrangement combines TRBV29-1 with TRBJ2-3; perhaps TRBD2 is the D gene, with 5 bases matching. The sequenced DNA: TGCAGCGTTGAACGTAGCGAGTCCACGCAGTATTTT. It codes for CSVERSESTQYF.